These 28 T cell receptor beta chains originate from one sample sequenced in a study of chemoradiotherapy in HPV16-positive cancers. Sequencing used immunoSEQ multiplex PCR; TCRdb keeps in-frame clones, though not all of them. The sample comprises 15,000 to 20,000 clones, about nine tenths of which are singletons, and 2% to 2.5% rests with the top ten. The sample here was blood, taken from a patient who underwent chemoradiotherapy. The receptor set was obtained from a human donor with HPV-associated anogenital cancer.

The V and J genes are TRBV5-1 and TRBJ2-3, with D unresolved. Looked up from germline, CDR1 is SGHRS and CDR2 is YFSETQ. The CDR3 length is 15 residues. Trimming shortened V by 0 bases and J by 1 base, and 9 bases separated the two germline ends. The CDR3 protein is CASSLEGQGTDTQYF. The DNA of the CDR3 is TGCGCCAGCAGCTTGGAGGGCCAAGGCACAGATACGCAGTATTTT.

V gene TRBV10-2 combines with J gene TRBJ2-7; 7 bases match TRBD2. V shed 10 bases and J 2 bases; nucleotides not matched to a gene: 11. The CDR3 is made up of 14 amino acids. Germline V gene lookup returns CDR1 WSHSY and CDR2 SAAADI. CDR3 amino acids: CATDGGYGAYEQYF. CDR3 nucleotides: TGCGCCACCGACGGGGGGTACGGAGCCTACGAGCAGTACTTC.

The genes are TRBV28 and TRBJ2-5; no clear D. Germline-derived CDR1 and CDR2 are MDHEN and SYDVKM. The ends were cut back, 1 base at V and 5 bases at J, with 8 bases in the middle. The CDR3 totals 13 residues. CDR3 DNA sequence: TGTGCCAGCAGTTTATTTTCCGGGGAGACCCAGTACTTC. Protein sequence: CASSLFSGETQYF.

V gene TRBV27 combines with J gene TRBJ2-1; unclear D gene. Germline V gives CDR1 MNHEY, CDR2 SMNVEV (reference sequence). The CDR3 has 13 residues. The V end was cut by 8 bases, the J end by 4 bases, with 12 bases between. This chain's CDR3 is CASALTSYNEQFF. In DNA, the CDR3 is TGTGCCAGCGCACTAACCTCATACAATGAGCAGTTCTTC.

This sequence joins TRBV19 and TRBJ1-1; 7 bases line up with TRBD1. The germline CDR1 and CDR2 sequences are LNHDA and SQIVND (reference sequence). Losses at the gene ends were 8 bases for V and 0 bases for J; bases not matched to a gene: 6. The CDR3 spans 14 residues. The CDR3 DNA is TGTGCCAGTTCCCGGACAGGTATGAACACTGAAGCTTTCTTT. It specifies CASSRTGMNTEAFF.

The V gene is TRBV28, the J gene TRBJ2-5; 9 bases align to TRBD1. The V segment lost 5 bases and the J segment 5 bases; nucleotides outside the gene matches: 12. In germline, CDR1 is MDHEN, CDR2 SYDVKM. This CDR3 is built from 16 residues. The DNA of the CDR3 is TGTGCCAGCAGTAATCAACCGGGACAGGGTACTGAGACCCAGTACTTC. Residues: CASSNQPGQGTETQYF.

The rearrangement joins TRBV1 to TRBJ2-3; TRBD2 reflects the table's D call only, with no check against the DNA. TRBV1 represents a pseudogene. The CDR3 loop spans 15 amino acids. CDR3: CTSSPSTGNTDTQYF. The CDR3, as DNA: TGCACCAGCAGCCCCAGTACGGGAAACACAGATACGCAGTATTTT.

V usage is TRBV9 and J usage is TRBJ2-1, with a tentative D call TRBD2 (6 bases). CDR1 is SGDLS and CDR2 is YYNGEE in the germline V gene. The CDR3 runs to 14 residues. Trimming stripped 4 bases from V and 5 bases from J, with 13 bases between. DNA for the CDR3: TGTGCCAGCAGCCTCTCGGGACTGAACAATGAGCAGTTCTTC. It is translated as CASSLSGLNNEQFF.

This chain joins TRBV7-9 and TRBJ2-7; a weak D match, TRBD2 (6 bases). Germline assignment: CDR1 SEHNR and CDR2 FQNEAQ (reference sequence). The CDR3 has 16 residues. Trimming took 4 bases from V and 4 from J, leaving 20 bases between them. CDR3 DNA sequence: TGTGCCAGCAGCTCTGGGATGGCGCTCCTAGCGTACGAGCAGTACTTC. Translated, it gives CASSSGMALLAYEQYF.

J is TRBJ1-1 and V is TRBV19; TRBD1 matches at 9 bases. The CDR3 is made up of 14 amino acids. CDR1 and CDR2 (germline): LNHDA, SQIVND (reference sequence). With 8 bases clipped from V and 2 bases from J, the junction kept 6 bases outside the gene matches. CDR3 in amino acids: CASEPGQGNTEAFF. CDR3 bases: TGTGCCAGTGAACCGGGACAGGGAAACACTGAAGCTTTCTTT.

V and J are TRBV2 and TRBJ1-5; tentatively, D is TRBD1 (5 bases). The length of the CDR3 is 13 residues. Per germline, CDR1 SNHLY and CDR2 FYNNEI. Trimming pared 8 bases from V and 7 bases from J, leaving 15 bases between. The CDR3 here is CASGGGKRQPQHF. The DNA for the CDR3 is TGTGCCAGCGGGGGTGGGAAGCGGCAGCCCCAGCATTTT. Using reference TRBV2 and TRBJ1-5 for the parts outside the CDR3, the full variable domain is EPEVTQTPSHQVTQMGQEVILRCVPISNHLYFYWYRQILGQKVEFLVSFYNNEISEKSEIFDDQFSVERPDGSNFTLKIRSTKLEDSAMYFCASGGGKRQPQHFGDGTRLSIL.

For the CDR3, the DNA is TGTGCCAGCAGCCGGGACACCAAAAGTGAAGCTTTCTTT. Translation gives CASSRDTKSEAFF. V is TRBV5-5 and J is TRBJ1-1; weak D call: TRBD1 (6 bases). The CDR3 contains 13 residues. The germline CDR1 and CDR2 sequences are SGHKS and YYEKEE (reference sequence). V lost 4 bases and J 7 bases, leaving 14 bases between the germline ends.

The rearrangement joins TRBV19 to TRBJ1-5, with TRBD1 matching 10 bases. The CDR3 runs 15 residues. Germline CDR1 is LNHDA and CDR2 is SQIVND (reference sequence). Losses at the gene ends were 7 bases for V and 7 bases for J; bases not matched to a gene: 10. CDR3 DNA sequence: TGTGCCAGTAAAATCGGGACAGGGGTTTGGCAGCCCCAGCATTTT. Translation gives CASKIGTGVWQPQHF.

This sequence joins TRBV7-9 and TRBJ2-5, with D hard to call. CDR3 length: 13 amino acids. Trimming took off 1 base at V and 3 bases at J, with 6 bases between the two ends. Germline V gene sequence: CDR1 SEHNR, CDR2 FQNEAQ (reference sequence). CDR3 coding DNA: TGTGCCAGCAGCTTAGGTCTAAAAGAGACCCAGTACTTC. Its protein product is CASSLGLKETQYF.

The CDR3 is CASSLEGDRGEKLFF. As DNA, the CDR3 is TGCGCCAGCAGCTTGGAAGGGGACAGGGGTGAAAAACTGTTTTTT. The chain recombines TRBV5-1 with TRBJ1-4; 10 bases match TRBD1. The CDR3 contains 15 residues. V lost 0 bases and J lost 7; bases outside the gene matches: 3. Germline V gene data show CDR1 as SGHRS and CDR2 as YFSETQ.

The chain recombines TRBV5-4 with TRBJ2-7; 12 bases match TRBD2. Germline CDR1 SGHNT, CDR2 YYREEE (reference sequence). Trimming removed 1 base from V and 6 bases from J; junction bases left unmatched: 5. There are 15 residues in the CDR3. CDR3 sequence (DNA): TGTGCCAGCAGCTTGTTACTAGCGGGGGGTGGCGAGCAGTACTTC. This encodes CASSLLLAGGGEQYF. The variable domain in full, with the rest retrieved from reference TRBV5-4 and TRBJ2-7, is ETGVTQSPTHLIKTRGQQVTLRCSSQSGHNTVSWYQQALGQGPQFIFQYYREEENGRGNFPPRFSGLQFPNYSSELNVNALELDDSALYLCASSLLLAGGGEQYFGPGTRLTVT.

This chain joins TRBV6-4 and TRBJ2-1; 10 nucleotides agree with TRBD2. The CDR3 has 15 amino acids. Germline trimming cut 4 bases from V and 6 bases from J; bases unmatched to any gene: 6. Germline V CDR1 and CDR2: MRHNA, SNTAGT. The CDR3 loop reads CASSVVAGGINEQFF. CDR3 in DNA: TGTGCCAGCAGTGTAGTAGCGGGAGGTATCAATGAGCAGTTCTTC.

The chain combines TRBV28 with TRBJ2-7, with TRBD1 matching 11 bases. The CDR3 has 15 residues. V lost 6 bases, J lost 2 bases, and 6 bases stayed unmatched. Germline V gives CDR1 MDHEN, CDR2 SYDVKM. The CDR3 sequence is CASSAPGQGAYEQYF. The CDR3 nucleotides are TGTGCCAGCAGCGCCCCGGGACAGGGGGCCTACGAGCAGTACTTC.

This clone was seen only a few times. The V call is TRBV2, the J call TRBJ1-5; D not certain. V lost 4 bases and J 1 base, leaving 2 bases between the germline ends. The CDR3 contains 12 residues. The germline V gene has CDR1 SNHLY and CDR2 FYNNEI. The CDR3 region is CASSGSNQPQHF. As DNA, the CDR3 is TGTGCCAGCAGTGGAAGCAATCAGCCCCAGCATTTT.

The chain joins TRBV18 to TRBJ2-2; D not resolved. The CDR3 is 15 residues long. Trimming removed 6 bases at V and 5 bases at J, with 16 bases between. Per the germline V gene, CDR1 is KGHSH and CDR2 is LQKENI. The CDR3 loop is CASSVNTVATGELFF. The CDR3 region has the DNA TGTGCCAGCTCGGTTAACACAGTGGCAACCGGGGAGCTGTTTTTT.

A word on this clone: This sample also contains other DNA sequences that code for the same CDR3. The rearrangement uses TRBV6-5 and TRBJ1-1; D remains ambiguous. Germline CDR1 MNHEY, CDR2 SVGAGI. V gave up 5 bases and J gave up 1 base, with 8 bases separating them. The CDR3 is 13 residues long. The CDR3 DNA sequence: TGTGCCAGCAGTCGAACGGGGAACACTGAAGCTTTCTTT. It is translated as CASSRTGNTEAFF.

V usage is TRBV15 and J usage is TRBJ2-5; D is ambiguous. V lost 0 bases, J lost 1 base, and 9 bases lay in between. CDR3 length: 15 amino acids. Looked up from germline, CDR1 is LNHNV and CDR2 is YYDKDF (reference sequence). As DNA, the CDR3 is TGTGCCACCAGCAGAGACCGAACTCCCCAAGAGACCCAGTACTTC. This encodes CATSRDRTPQETQYF.

CDR3 in DNA: TGCGCCAGCAGCTTGGTCGAGGGACCGTACTACGAGCAGTACTTC. Its protein is CASSLVEGPYYEQYF. The V and J genes are TRBV5-1 and TRBJ2-7, with D possibly being TRBD1 or TRBD2 (5 bases each). Germline lookup yields CDR1 SGHRS and CDR2 YFSETQ. The germline V and J ends were trimmed by 0 bases and 3 bases, with 13 bases remaining between them. This CDR3 is built from 15 residues.

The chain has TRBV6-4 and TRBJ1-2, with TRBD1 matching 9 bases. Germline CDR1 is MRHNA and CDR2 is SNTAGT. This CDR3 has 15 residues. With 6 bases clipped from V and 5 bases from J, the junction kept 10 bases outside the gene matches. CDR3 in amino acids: CASRPDRGFQYGYTF. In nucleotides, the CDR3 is TGTGCCAGCAGACCGGACAGGGGTTTCCAATATGGCTACACCTTC.

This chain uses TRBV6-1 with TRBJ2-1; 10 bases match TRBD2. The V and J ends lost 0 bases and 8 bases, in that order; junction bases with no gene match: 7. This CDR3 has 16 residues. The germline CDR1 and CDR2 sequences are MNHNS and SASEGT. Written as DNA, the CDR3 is TGTGCCAGCAGTGAAGCTAAGCGGGGGGGCTTCGATGAGCAGTTCTTC. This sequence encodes CASSEAKRGGFDEQFF.

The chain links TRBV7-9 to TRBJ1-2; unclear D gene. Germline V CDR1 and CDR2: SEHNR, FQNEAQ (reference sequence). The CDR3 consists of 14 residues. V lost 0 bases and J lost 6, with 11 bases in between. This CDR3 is CASSLASFWNGYTF. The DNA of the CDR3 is TGTGCCAGCAGCTTAGCCAGCTTCTGGAATGGCTACACCTTC.

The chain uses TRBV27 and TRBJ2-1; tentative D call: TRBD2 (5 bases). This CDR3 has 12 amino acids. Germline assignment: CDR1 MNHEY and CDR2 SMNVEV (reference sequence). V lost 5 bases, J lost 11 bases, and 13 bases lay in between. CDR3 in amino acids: CASSRPGSKQFF. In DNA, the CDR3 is TGTGCCAGCAGTCGCCCGGGGAGTAAGCAGTTCTTC.

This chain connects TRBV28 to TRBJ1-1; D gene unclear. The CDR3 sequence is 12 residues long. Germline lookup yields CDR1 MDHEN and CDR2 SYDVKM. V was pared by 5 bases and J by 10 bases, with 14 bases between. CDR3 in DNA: TGTGCCAGCAGTCCCGCTATTTATCGAGCTTTCTTT. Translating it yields CASSPAIYRAFF.